This paragraph reports one T cell receptor (beta chain). This entry is derived from a study of shared clonotypes between healthy human individuals. Assay: immunoSEQ multiplex PCR; the TCRdb copy retains only in-frame clones and omits some. The sample has 450,000 to 500,000 clones, roughly 85% seen once. Germline CDR1 reads MDHEN; CDR2 reads SYDVKM. This CDR3 has 15 amino acids. V was cut by 5 bases and J by 4 bases, with 15 bases left in between. Donors comprised healthy HIV-negative adults lacking recent acute infections or vaccinations. The sequence came from a woman in her thirties or forties in good health. Some clones in this sample may be carry-over from other donors' samples. Material for sequencing was PBMCs. The genes are TRBV28 and TRBJ1-5; no firm D call. CDR3 in amino acids: CASSPRVALNQPQHF. The DNA for the CDR3 is TGTGCCAGCAGTCCCCGTGTTGCCCTAAATCAGCCCCAGCATTTT.